The TCR beta chain under discussion was sequenced for a study of Siglec-9 on CD8 T cells in melanoma. Method: immunoSEQ multiplex PCR; TCRdb's copy keeps in-frame clones and lacks some. This sample has about 30,000 clones; 75% to 85% occur once, and the top ten carry approximately 6%. The CDR3 length is 14 residues. The V end was cut by 3 bases, the J end by 6 bases, with 12 bases between. Germline assignment: CDR1 SGHTA and CDR2 FQGNSA. What was sequenced was Siglec-9- CD8+ T cells sorted from blood. The clonotype comes from a human donor in good health. This chain uses TRBV7-2 with TRBJ2-1; no definite D call. The CDR3 coding sequence is TGTGCCAGCAGCTTTCCTGTGAAGGGCAATGAGCAGTTCTTC. Protein sequence: CASSFPVKGNEQFF.